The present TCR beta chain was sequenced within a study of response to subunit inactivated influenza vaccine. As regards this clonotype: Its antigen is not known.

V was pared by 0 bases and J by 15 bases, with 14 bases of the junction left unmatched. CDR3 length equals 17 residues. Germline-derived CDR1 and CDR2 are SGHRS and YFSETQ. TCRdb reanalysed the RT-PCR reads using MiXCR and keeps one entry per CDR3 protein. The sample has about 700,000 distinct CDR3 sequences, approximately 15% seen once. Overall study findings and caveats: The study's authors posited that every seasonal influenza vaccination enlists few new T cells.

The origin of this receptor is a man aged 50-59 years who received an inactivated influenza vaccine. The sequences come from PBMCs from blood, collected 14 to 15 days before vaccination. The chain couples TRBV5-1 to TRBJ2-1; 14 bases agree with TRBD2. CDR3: CASSLAFGTSGSGPRFF. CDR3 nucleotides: TGCGCCAGCAGCTTGGCCTTCGGGACTAGCGGGAGTGGTCCCCGGTTCTTC.